A selection of T cell receptor beta chains follows, all from one sample in a study of graft-versus-host responses after intestinal transplantation. Profiled with immunoSEQ multiplex PCR; TCRdb holds only in-frame clones, not every one. The sample has tens of thousands of clones, roughly 94% seen once. These receptors lack a known antigen. This material consisted of unstimulated CD8+ T cells sorted from spleen or lymph node cells, taken before intestinal transplant. These receptors were collected from a human donor who received an intestinal transplant. CDR3s include the opening cysteine and the closing phenylalanine or tryptophan. The D gene is left open where the match is weak. Clone size is stated in some rows and not others, as once, few, many or a class when expanded.

size	V	D	J	CDR3	DNA
-	TRBV11-2	-	TRBJ2-5	CASSLAEGFIRQETQYF	TGTGCCAGCAGCTTAGCGGAGGGATTCATTAGACAAGAGACCCAGTACTTC
-	TRBV9	TRBD2	TRBJ2-7	CASSSRTSGSFGEQYF	TGTGCCAGCAGCTCCCGGACTAGCGGGAGTTTCGGCGAGCAGTACTTC
once	TRBV27	-	TRBJ2-7	CASSLAGGNYEQYF	TGTGCCAGCAGTTTAGCAGGGGGGAACTACGAGCAGTACTTC
-	TRBV29-1	TRBD1	TRBJ2-1	CSPNRVDPYSGQNEQFF	TGCAGCCCAAATCGCGTTGATCCATATTCGGGACAGAATGAGCAGTTCTTC
-	TRBV28	-	TRBJ2-1	CASSMGGGDEQFF	TGTGCCAGCAGTATGGGAGGTGGGGATGAGCAGTTCTTC
once	TRBV27	-	TRBJ2-7	CASSLSGLGEQYF	TGTGCCAGCAGTTTATCGGGGCTAGGCGAGCAGTACTTC
-	TRBV21-1	-	TRBJ2-7	CASKQGAAYEQYF	TGTGCCAGCAAACAGGGGGCCGCCTACGAGCAGTACTTC
-	TRBV11-2	-	TRBJ1-1	CASSLVPNPNTEAFF	TGTGCCAGCAGCTTAGTTCCAAATCCGAACACTGAAGCTTTCTTT
-	TRBV27	-	TRBJ2-3	CASSLSALGRSAADTQYF	TGTGCCAGCAGTTTATCGGCCCTGGGGCGTTCGGCCGCAGATACGCAGTATTTT
-	TRBV27	-	TRBJ2-7	CASSFRSADSYEQYF	TGTGCCAGCAGTTTTCGGTCGGCCGACTCCTACGAGCAGTACTTC